Below, 16 T cell receptor beta chains from the same sample are listed, as sequenced in a study of shared clonotypes between healthy human individuals (dated by TCRdb to about 2020). Library preparation employed the immunoSEQ multiplex PCR assay. The clones in this table, taken by TCRdb from immuneACCESS, are in-frame only. Not every clone is retained; where verified, under half of the shortfall comes from an unresolved V gene, and the cause of the rest is unknown. The sample table holds 800,000 to 1,200,000 clones, of which roughly 74% were seen once. Approximately 0.5% of the sample is taken by the ten largest. The specimen sequenced was memory CD4+ T cells from PBMCs. The meaning of the sample's cell subset or site label: CD45RA-negative fraction. Receptors originate from a man between 18 and 35 years old in good health. Some clones in this sample may be carry-over from other donors' samples.

This clone was seen repeatedly, ten times or more. The chain employs TRBV5-1 and TRBJ1-3, with D hard to call. V lost 4 bases and J 3 bases, leaving 11 bases between the germline ends. This CDR3 region has 14 residues. Germline V lookup: CDR1 SGHRS, CDR2 YFSETQ. As DNA, the CDR3 is TGCGCCAGCAGCGTGAGCGCAGGTGGAAACACCATATATTTT. Translating it yields CASSVSAGGNTIYF.

The chain carries TRBV5-6 and TRBJ2-3, with 14 bases aligning to TRBD2. The germline V gene has CDR1 SGHDT and CDR2 YYEEEE. The CDR3 runs 17 residues. V gave up 5 bases and J gave up 4 bases; unmatched junction bases: 9. CDR3 DNA: TGTGCCAGCAGTCCCGGGGGACTAGCGGGAGCCTCAGATACGCAGTATTTT. This encodes CASSPGGLAGASDTQYF.

This chain uses TRBV9 with TRBJ2-1; maybe TRBD2 (5 bases). The V gene's germline CDR1 is SGDLS and CDR2 YYNGEE. This CDR3 is 15 amino acids long. V was pared by 3 bases and J by 3 bases, with 13 bases between. In DNA, the CDR3 is TGTGCCAGCAGCGCCGCCGGGGAGTTCTACAATGAGCAGTTCTTC. As protein: CASSAAGEFYNEQFF.

The chain links TRBV25-1 to TRBJ2-2, with 7 bases aligning to TRBD1. The V gene's germline CDR1 is MGHDK and CDR2 SYGVNS. There are 14 residues in the CDR3. V trimming: 10 bases; J trimming: 7 bases; junction bases outside the gene matches: 12. The CDR3 protein is CATQVRGTGGELFF. The CDR3 region has the DNA TGTGCCACCCAGGTCAGGGGGACGGGCGGGGAGCTGTTTTTT.

The chain joins TRBV28 to TRBJ2-3; the D gene is possibly TRBD1 (5 bases). The CDR3 has 15 amino acids. Germline V lookup: CDR1 MDHEN, CDR2 SYDVKM. V lost 1 base and J lost 1, with 9 bases in between. The CDR3 DNA follows: TGTGCCAGCAGTTTATTAGTGGGGCGCACAGATACGCAGTATTTT. It codes for CASSLLVGRTDTQYF.

The J gene is TRBJ2-1, the V gene TRBV10-1; 8 nucleotides match TRBD1. The CDR3 contains 13 residues. Trimming at V came to 6 bases and at J to 8 bases, leaving 6 bases not matched to a gene. The germline V gene has CDR1 WNHNN and CDR2 SYGVQD (reference sequence). The CDR3 sequence: CASRRTGNDEQFF. In DNA form, the CDR3 reads TGCGCCAGCAGAAGGACAGGGAATGATGAGCAGTTCTTC.

This clone was seen more than once but under ten times. This sample includes further DNA sequences coding for the same CDR3. V usage is TRBV18 and J usage is TRBJ1-1; a possible D gene is TRBD1 (5 bases). The CDR3 has 13 residues. Germline-derived CDR1 and CDR2 are KGHSH and LQKENI. Trimming took off 1 base at V and 3 bases at J, with 6 bases between the two ends. The CDR3 DNA reads as TGTGCCAGCTCACCACGAGGGGACACTGAAGCTTTCTTT. Translation: CASSPRGDTEAFF.

V is TRBV7-6 and J is TRBJ2-2; 8 bases map to TRBD1. V was pared by 8 bases and J by 7 bases, with 6 bases of the junction left unmatched. Germline V CDR1 and CDR2: SGHVS, FNYEAQ. The CDR3 has 13 amino acids. CDR3 sequence reads: CASGQGGVGELFF. For the CDR3, the DNA is TGTGCCAGCGGACAGGGAGGCGTCGGGGAGCTGTTTTTT.

This clone was recorded a few times. The V call is TRBV29-1, the J call TRBJ2-7; D not resolved. Trimming took 7 bases from V and 5 from J, leaving 21 bases between them. Germline V gives CDR1 SQVTM, CDR2 ANQGSEA. This CDR3 is built from 14 residues. As DNA, the CDR3 is TGCAGCGCTGCATCGGCAAACACCGTCGACGAGCAGTACTTC. Amino acid sequence: CSAASANTVDEQYF.

The CDR3 coding sequence is TGTGCCAGTAGTCCCTCCGGGCGGGGAAAAAACACTGAAGCTTTCTTT. It yields the protein CASSPSGRGKNTEAFF. This chain connects TRBV19 to TRBJ1-1; D unclear. The CDR3 has 16 residues. The V end was cut by 5 bases, the J end by 2 bases, with 18 bases between. The germline V gene encodes CDR1 LNHDA and CDR2 SQIVND (reference sequence).

Comment on this clone: The same CDR3 arises from other DNA sequences in this sample as well. The V call is TRBV6-6, the J call TRBJ2-7; D is unclear. The germline V gene has CDR1 MNHNY and CDR2 SVGAGI (reference sequence). The CDR3 totals 13 residues. The V end lost 0 bases, the J end lost 0 bases, and 3 bases lay between the germline ends. The CDR3 bases are TGTGCCAGCAGTTACTCGGCCTCCTACGAGCAGTACTTC. Amino acid sequence: CASSYSASYEQYF.

The chain couples TRBV28 to TRBJ1-5; maybe TRBD1 (6 bases). The CDR3 length is 14 residues. The ends were cut back, 7 bases at V and 3 bases at J, with 13 bases in the middle. Germline V gives CDR1 MDHEN, CDR2 SYDVKM. The CDR3 DNA is TGTGCCAGCACGGCCCACAGGGCCAATCAGCCCCAGCATTTT. It translates to CASTAHRANQPQHF. Variable domain in full (rest from reference TRBV28 and TRBJ1-5): DVKVTQSSRYLVKRTGEKVFLECVQDMDHENMFWYRQDPGLGLRLIYFSYDVKMKEKGDIPEGYSVSREKKERFSLILESASTNQTSMYLCASTAHRANQPQHFGDGTRLSIL.

This clone was observed a handful of times. The chain has TRBV28 and TRBJ2-3, with D unclear. Germline-derived CDR1 and CDR2 are MDHEN and SYDVKM. V shed 4 bases and J shed 5 bases, with 19 bases lying between them. The CDR3 consists of 16 residues. The CDR3 coding sequence is TGTGCCAGCAGTTCACCTTCCCACGGAATAGGAGATACGCAGTATTTT. It yields the protein CASSSPSHGIGDTQYF.

This clone was detected only a few times. This chain links TRBV13 with TRBJ1-1; 7 nucleotides match TRBD1. In germline, CDR1 is PRHDT, CDR2 FYEKMQ (reference sequence). The CDR3 length is 14 residues. Unmatched junction bases numbered 7, after V lost 4 bases and J lost 5 bases. CDR3 sequence: CASSYYRGGTEAFF. In nucleotides, the CDR3 is TGTGCCAGCAGCTACTACAGGGGTGGGACTGAAGCTTTCTTT. Filled out from reference TRBV13 and TRBJ1-1, the complete variable domain reads AAGVIQSPRHLIKEKRETATLKCYPIPRHDTVYWYQQGPGQDPQFLISFYEKMQSDKGSIPDRFSAQQFSDYHSELNMSSLELGDSALYFCASSYYRGGTEAFFGQGTRLTVV.

The genes are TRBV27 and TRBJ1-2; TRBD1 agrees at 7 bases. The CDR3 loop spans 16 amino acids. The V gene end was trimmed by 4 bases and the J gene end by 6 bases; junction bases not matched to a gene: 14. Germline CDR1 reads MNHEY; CDR2 reads SMNVEV (reference sequence). The CDR3 region has the DNA TGTGCCAGCAGTTCTCACTCCTTAGGGGGCGCAGATGGCTACACCTTC. Encoded protein: CASSSHSLGGADGYTF.

This clone occurred a few times. CDR3 loop: CAYNPRPGELFF. The DNA of the CDR3 is TGTGCCTATAACCCTAGACCCGGGGAGCTGTTTTTT. This chain joins TRBV30 and TRBJ2-2; no firm D call. This CDR3 has 12 residues. Germline-derived CDR1 and CDR2 are GTSNPN and SVGIG (reference sequence). V was trimmed by 7 bases and J by 6 bases, leaving 12 bases between them.